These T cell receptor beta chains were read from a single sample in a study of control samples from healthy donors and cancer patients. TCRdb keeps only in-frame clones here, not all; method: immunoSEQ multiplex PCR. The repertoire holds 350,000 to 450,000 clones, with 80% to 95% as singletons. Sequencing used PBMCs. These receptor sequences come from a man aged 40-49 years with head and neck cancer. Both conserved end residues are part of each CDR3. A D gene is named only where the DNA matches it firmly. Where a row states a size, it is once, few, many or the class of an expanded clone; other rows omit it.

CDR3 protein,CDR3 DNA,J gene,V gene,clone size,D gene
CASSELRAETQYF,TGTGCCAGTAGTGAATTGAGGGCAGAGACCCAGTACTTC,TRBJ2-5,TRBV19,.,.
CATSRDRLAGADTQYF,TGTGCCACCAGCAGAGATCGACTAGCGGGGGCAGATACGCAGTATTTT,TRBJ2-3,TRBV15,.,TRBD2
CASSAPGGEQYF,TGTGCCAGCAGCGCCCCGGGTGGCGAGCAGTACTTC,TRBJ2-7,TRBV9,.,.
CASSEFLEETQYF,TGCGCCAGCAGTGAGTTCCTAGAAGAGACCCAGTACTTC,TRBJ2-5,TRBV10-2,.,.
CATTRGGPQETQYF,TGTGCCACAACACGGGGGGGCCCTCAAGAGACCCAGTACTTC,TRBJ2-5,TRBV6-5,.,TRBD2
CASSFSLTEAFF,TGTGCCAGCAGCTTTTCCCTGACTGAAGCTTTCTTT,TRBJ1-1,TRBV5-6,.,.
CASSIKGGGAGYGYTF,TGTGCCAGTAGTATAAAGGGAGGGGGCGCAGGCTATGGCTACACCTTC,TRBJ1-2,TRBV19,.,TRBD1
CASSLNTQYF,TGTGCCAGCAGCTTAAATACGCAGTATTTT,TRBJ2-3,TRBV11-2,.,.
CATSRDADRGWNGYTF,TGTGCCACCAGCAGAGATGCCGACAGGGGATGGAATGGCTACACCTTC,TRBJ1-2,TRBV15,.,TRBD1
CASSLAGIETQYF,TGTGCCAGCAGTTTAGCAGGGATAGAGACCCAGTACTTC,TRBJ2-5,TRBV28,.,.
CASRESSGRLSETQYF,TGTGCCAGCAGGGAATCTAGCGGGAGATTGTCAGAGACCCAGTACTTC,TRBJ2-5,TRBV27,.,TRBD2
CASSIGQGAREQYF,TGTGCCAGTAGTATAGGACAGGGGGCTCGGGAGCAGTACTTC,TRBJ2-7,TRBV19,once,TRBD1
CASGDLSGTGASEQFF,TGTGCTAGTGGAGATCTTTCCGGGACAGGGGCTAGTGAGCAGTTCTTC,TRBJ2-1,TRBV12-5,.,TRBD1
CASSRTGYNEKLFF,TGTGCCAGCAGCCGGACAGGGTACAATGAAAAACTGTTTTTT,TRBJ1-4,TRBV6-6,.,TRBD1
CASSQDLRITEREKLFF,TGTGCCAGCAGCCAAGATCTCCGGATTACCGAGCGGGAAAAACTGTTTTTT,TRBJ1-4,TRBV3-1/TRBV3-2,.,.
CASSGSGTGEYEQYF,TGTGCCAGCAGCGGTTCCGGGACAGGGGAGTACGAGCAGTACTTC,TRBJ2-7,TRBV9,.,TRBD1
CASSVLGGASGDAGQQYF,TGTGCCAGCAGCGTTCTGGGAGGAGCTAGCGGGGATGCGGGACAGCAGTACTTC,TRBJ2-7,TRBV9,.,TRBD2